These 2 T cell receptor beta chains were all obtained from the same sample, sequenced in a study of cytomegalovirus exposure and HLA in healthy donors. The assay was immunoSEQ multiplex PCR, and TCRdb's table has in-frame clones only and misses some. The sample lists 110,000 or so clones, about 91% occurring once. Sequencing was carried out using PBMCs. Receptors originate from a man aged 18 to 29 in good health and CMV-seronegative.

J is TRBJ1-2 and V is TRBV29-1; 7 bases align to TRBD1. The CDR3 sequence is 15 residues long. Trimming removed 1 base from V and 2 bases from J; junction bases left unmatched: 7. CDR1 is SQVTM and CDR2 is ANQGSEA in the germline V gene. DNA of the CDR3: TGCAGCGTTGAAGTCGCCCGGGACAGAAACTATGGCTACACCTTC. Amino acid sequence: CSVEVARDRNYGYTF. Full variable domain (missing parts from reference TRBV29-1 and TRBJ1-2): SAVISQKPSRDICQRGTSLTIQCQVDSQVTMMFWYRQQPGQSLTLIATANQGSEATYESGFVIDKFPISRPNLTFSTLTVSNMSPEDSSIYLCSVEVARDRNYGYTFGSGTRLTVV.

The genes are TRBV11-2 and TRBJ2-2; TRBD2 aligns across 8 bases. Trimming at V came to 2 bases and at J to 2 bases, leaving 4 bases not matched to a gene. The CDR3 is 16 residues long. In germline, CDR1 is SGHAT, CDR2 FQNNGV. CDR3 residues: CASSLLAGGNTGELFF. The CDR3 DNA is TGTGCCAGCAGCTTACTGGCGGGAGGAAACACCGGGGAGCTGTTTTTT. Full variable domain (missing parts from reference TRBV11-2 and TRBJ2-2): EAGVAQSPRYKIIEKRQSVAFWCNPISGHATLYWYQQILGQGPKLLIQFQNNGVVDDSQLPKDRFSAERLKGVDSTLKIQPAKLEDSAVYLCASSLLAGGNTGELFFGEGSRLTVL.